This TCR beta chain was profiled in a study of cytomegalovirus exposure and HLA in healthy donors listed by TCRdb under 2017. A note on the overall study: An earlier analysis of approximately 550 of the donors reported more than 250 Gb of sequence data and 117 million unique TCR beta sequences from about 200 million T cells. To decide whether each TCR beta V gene segment behaved as functional or pseudogenic, an earlier analysis of over 500 of the donors relied on high-throughput TCR beta sequencing. The study aimed to test whether cataloging public T cell receptors could reveal signatures of past pathogen exposure. In the later analysis, no new phenotypic data were used to find candidate immune exposures; instead, reliance was placed on TCR beta sequences and their occurrence across donors. Genome-wide SNP genotypes for about three fifths of the roughly 670 donors were used in a later genetic analysis, which treated that subset as a discovery cohort. HLA typing included class I and class II loci at four-digit resolution. Because of strong linkage in the cohort, five DR-DQ haplotypes were treated as single units for association and clustering. A later analysis re-analyzed previously published TCR beta repertoires from 666 donors and added high-resolution HLA genotyping to study TCR occurrence patterns. Every discovery cohort repertoire had been produced on one sequencing platform. About 300 gigabases of sequencing data and around 87 million unique TCR sequences were included in an early release covering about 620 HLA-typed donors. The study combined high-throughput TCR immunosequencing, statistical association of individual TCRs with disease status, and machine learning to predict cytomegalovirus infection status. Donor age, sex, ethnicity and CMV serostatus were compiled together with the repertoire data. The genetic ancestry cluster associated with self-reported Caucasian donors included 70% to 85% of the roughly 400 genotyped donors. In addition to the first cohort of 500 to 850 subjects, a separate validation cohort of 120 different subjects was used. The study used immunosequencing to profile the T cell repertoires of some 600 subjects and linked those repertoires to cytomegalovirus serostatus. Among roughly 370 genotyped donors of the cohort, an average of approximately 230,000 unique TCR beta nucleotide sequences were sequenced per donor, roughly 20% of them non-productive. The number of typed donors differed by locus: about 620-640 for A, B, C, DRB1 and DQB1; 522 for DQA1; 606 for DPA1; and around 470 for DPB1.

Preparation of the library involved the immunoSEQ multiplex PCR assay. For the multiplex PCR, a mixture combining 60 forward primers for TCR Vbeta segments and 13 reverse primers for TCR Jbeta segments was used. The CDR3 region of rearranged TCR beta genes was amplified from genomic DNA by a multiplex PCR assay. The Illumina HiSeq System was used to sequence the amplified TCR beta libraries as 87-base-pair reads. As for how the authors treated the data: Across the roughly 640 repertoires, a later analysis counted about 81 million unique TCR beta chains, 8.5 million to 12 million of which were shared by at least two donors. Raw reads were error-corrected and collapsed into unique sequences with a nearest-neighbor algorithm that merged closely related sequences to remove PCR and sequencing errors. Alignment of CDR3 sequences to IMGT reference sequences was used to assign V, D and J gene segments. For a sequence to be retained, a match of at least six nucleotides was required to both a V gene segment and a J gene segment. Rearrangements were called productive when the CDR3 lacked stop codons and stayed in frame with V and J; all others were non-productive. CDR3 was defined by IMGT convention, running from the second conserved V-encoded cysteine to the conserved J-encoded phenylalanine. In an earlier analysis of approximately 500 of the donors, sequences lacking an unambiguous match to a single V gene segment were excluded. In an earlier analysis of several hundred of the donors, V segments were called functional above 56.7% productive rearrangements and were called segregating when the between-donor standard deviation exceeded 5%. To diagnose cytomegalovirus status from the catalog of TCR beta chain sequences, a statistical classification framework was built. In a later analysis, TCR nucleotide sequences were compared against IMGT/GENE-DB human TR gene sequences so that V and J genes could be assigned. In a later analysis, CDR3 sequences and most-parsimonious VDJ recombination scenarios were assigned using the TCRdist pipeline. In a later analysis, each TCR beta chain was defined by its CDR3 amino acid sequence together with its V-gene family, and reads lacking a unique V-gene family were excluded. To address suspected cross-contamination and a sequencing artifact, a later analysis removed 550 to 750 highly shared, low-generation-probability nucleotide sequences. In a later analysis, a clonal expansion index for each public chain was calculated from normalized within-repertoire ranks of inferred template counts. Generation probabilities in a later analysis came from a VDJ recombination model fitted to out-of-frame rearrangements, and those results were checked against IGoR. In a later analysis, TCR-TCR, TCR-HLA and TCR-CMV co-occurrence was scored with hypergeometric tests, and a repertoire-size bias correction was applied to TCR pairs. To estimate false discovery rates, a later analysis permuted the HLA or CMV assignments 20 times. In a later analysis, co-occurring TCRs were grouped with DBSCAN, and TCRdist sequence similarity was added when clustering was performed within HLA-allele-positive subsets. Repertoires with fewer than 30,000 or more than 120,000 public chains, plus five repertoires with anomalous nucleotide sharing, were excluded from co-occurrence clustering. Sourced from immuneACCESS, this table was stored by TCRdb with only in-frame sequences that have V and J called. A share of the clones is absent; for the studies checked, an unresolved V gene accounts for under half, and the remainder has no known explanation. That table is the source of V, J and clone size, and D and trimming were worked out from the DNA. In all, the sample holds 140,000 to 150,000 clones, and around three quarters of those were seen once. 2.4% of the sample belongs to the ten largest clones.

This clone was seen at least ten times. The specificity of this receptor is unknown. No base quality values were provided; no much bigger clone lies one nucleotide off. Here is what the overall study found, with its caveats: In a later analysis, over 15,000 TCR beta sequences were associated with specific HLA alleles at a false discovery rate of 0.05. A later analysis found that HLA-associated TCR beta chains were more clonally expanded and had lower generation probabilities than equally common non-associated chains. A later genetic analysis associated a missense DCLRE1C variant with V-gene and J-gene trimming of TCR beta chains, and an independent cohort replicated the association. The classifier was reported to diagnose cytomegalovirus status with high specificity and sensitivity in both the original cohort and the validation cohort. According to a later genetic analysis, donors in an Asian-associated ancestry cluster had fewer N-insertions in productive TCRs than the roughly 700-donor mean. The presence/absence analyses assumed that sequencing depth was roughly uniform across donors, and that assumption may not be true. The study listed over 150 TCR beta chains as associated with cytomegalovirus. Most CMV-associated TCR beta chains appeared to be HLA-restricted in a later analysis, and the HLA associations seemed to be driven largely by CMV exposure. A cluster of highly shared sequence variants was judged likely to represent a technical artifact of the sequencing pipeline. According to a later analysis, TCR association rates differed among HLA loci, with DRB1 alleles showing the most associated TCRs and HLA-C alleles showing the fewest. Several of the top co-occurrence clusters appeared to be linked to parvovirus B19, influenza, CMV and Epstein-Barr virus, according to a later analysis. Because HLA typing was unavailable for some donors at each locus, only the typed subset was used in association tests. Because counts were too low, 15 to 20 rarely observed V segments, including chromosome 9 orphons, were excluded from the earlier analysis of 500 to 700 of the donors. Immune exposure information for the cohort was limited to CMV serostatus. Strong co-occurrence of HLA alleles, especially DR and DQ, made assigning TCR associations to individual alleles difficult. A further reported finding was that TCR beta sequences accurately predicted the HLA-A and HLA-B alleles for most subjects in the first cohort. This cohort had only TCR beta chains sequenced, and the lack of alpha or paired-chain data limited which features could be detected. The authors suggested that the approach could potentially be generalized to other disease states and immunological phenotypes. Across donors, most TCR sequences were observed very rarely, whereas some public TCRs were present in many individuals. Correlated functional status among segregating V segments might reflect linkage disequilibrium, but an unknown experimental factor could not be ruled out. In vitro tests confirmed that a few of the cytomegalovirus-associated TCR beta chains recognize cytomegalovirus antigens. An earlier analysis of approximately 590 of the donors showed that most TCR beta V segments appeared in productive rearrangements either about 90% or about 30% of the time, which broadly matched IMGT annotations.

In total, fewer than 750 healthy bone marrow donors made up the cohort. Cohort members were all nominally healthy when sampled, although unrecorded immune exposures were likely present. The donor was CMV seropositive and belonged to the group of more than 250 seropositive cohort members. Every donor gave a peripheral blood sample, and the peripheral blood mononuclear cells from that sample were used for TCR beta sequencing. Genomic DNA extraction from the blood cell samples was performed with the Qiagen DNeasy Blood Extraction Kit. This TCR derives from a woman younger than 35 in good health and CMV-seropositive. The sequenced sample consisted of PBMCs.

The CDR3 protein is CASSLTSEQFF. The DNA reads TGTGCCAGCAGCTTAACTTCCGAGCAGTTCTTC. The chain uses TRBV11-2 and TRBJ2-1; no D gene call is confident. From the cysteine up to the phenylalanine, the CDR3 has a length of 11 residues. Of the read, only the CDR3 DNA is kept; its 33 bases are in frame from base 1. Via the germline V gene, CDR1 is SGHAT and CDR2 FQNNGV. Trimming at the junction amounts to 2 bases on V and 10 bases on J, and the germline ends lie 6 bases apart.